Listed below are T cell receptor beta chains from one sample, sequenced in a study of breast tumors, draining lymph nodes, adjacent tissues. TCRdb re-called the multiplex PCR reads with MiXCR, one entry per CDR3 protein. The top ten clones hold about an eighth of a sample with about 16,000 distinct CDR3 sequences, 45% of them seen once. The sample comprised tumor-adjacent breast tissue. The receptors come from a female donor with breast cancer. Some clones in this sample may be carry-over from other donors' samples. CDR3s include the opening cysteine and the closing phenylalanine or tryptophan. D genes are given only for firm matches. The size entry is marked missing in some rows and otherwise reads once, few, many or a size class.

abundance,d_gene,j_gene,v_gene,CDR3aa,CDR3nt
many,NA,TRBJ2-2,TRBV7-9,CASSSRTGELFF,TGTGCCAGCAGCTCTCGAACCGGGGAGCTGTTTTTT
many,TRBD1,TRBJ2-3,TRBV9,CASSVAGTGGTDTQYF,TGTGCCAGCAGCGTAGCCGGGACAGGGGGTACAGATACGCAGTATTTT
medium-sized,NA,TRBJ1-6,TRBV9,CASSVGMVGSPLHF,TGTGCCAGCAGCGTAGGTATGGTGGGTTCACCCCTCCACTTT
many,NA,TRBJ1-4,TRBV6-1,CASSPIRMLANEKLFF,TGTGCCAGCAGCCCAATCAGAATGTTAGCTAATGAAAAACTGTTTTTT
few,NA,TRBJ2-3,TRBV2,CASSQQGGVTDTQYF,TGTGCCAGCAGTCAACAGGGGGGGGTCACAGATACGCAGTATTTT
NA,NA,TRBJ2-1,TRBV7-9,CASNPLEEAYNEQFF,TGTGCCAGCAACCCTCTGGAGGAAGCCTACAATGAGCAGTTCTTC
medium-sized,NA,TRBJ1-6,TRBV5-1,CASSLDTVNSPLHF,TGCGCCAGCAGCTTGGACACCGTTAATTCACCCCTCCACTTT
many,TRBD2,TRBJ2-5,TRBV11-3,CASSLDPRGTSGNQETQYF,TGTGCCAGCAGCTTGGACCCAAGGGGGACTAGCGGGAACCAAGAGACCCAGTACTTC
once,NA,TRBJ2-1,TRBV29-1,CSRKAVAAEQFF,TGCAGCAGAAAAGCGGTGGCGGCTGAGCAGTTCTTC
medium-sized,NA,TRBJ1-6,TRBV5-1,CASSLLPGRENSPLHF,TGCGCCAGCAGCTTACTACCGGGACGGGAAAATTCACCCCTCCACTTT
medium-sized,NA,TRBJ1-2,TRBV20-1,CSVQGLTNYGYTF,TGCAGTGTCCAGGGACTCACGAACTATGGCTACACCTTC
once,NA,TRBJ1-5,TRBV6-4,CASSEGTGNQPQHF,TGTGCCAGCAGTGAAGGAACGGGCAATCAGCCCCAGCATTTT
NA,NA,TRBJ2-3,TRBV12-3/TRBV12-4,CASIPDGGPDTQYF,TGTGCCAGCATTCCAGATGGGGGCCCAGATACGCAGTATTTT
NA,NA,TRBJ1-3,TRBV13,CASSTSTGNAIYF,TGTGCCAGCAGCACTTCGACGGGAAACGCCATATATTTT